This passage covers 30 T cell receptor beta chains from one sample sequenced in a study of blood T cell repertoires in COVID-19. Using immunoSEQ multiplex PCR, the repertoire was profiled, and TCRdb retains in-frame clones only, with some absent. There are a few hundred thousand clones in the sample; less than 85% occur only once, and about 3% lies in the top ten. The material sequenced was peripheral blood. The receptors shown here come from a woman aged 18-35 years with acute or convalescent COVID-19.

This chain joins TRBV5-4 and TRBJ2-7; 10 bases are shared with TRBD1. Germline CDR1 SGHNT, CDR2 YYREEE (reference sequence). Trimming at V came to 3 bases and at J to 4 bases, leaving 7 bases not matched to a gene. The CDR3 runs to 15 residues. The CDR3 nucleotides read TGTGCCAGCAGCTCCACCGGGACAGGGGAATACGAGCAGTACTTC. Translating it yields CASSSTGTGEYEQYF.

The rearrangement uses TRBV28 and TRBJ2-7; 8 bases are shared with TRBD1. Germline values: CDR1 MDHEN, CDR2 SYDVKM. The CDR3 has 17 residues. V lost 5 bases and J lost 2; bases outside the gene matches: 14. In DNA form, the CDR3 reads TGTGCCAGCAGTCCCACAGGGGGTTTTTTAATTACCTACGAGCAGTACTTC. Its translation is CASSPTGGFLITYEQYF.

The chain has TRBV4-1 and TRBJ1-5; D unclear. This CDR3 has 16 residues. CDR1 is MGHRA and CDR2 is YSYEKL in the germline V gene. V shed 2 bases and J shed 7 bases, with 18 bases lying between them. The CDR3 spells CASSQSEAENLQPQHF. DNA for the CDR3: TGCGCCAGCAGCCAAAGTGAGGCGGAGAACCTACAGCCCCAGCATTTT.

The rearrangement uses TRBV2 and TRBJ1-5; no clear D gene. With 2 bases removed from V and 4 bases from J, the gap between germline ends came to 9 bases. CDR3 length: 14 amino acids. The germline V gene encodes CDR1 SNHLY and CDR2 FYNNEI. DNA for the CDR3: TGTGCCAGCAGTGAATCGGGGTTGAATCAGCCCCAGCATTTT. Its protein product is CASSESGLNQPQHF.

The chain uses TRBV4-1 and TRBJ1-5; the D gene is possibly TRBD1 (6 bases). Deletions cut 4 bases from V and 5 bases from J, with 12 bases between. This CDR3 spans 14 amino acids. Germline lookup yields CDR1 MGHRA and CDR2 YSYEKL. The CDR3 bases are TGCGCCAGCAGCCCCGGACAGCTCGATCAGCCCCAGCATTTT. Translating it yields CASSPGQLDQPQHF.

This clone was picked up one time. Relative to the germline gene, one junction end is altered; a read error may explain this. CDR3 bases: TGTGCTAGCAGCTTAGGGACTAGCGAAAACAATGAGCAGTTCTTC. Its protein is CASSLGTSENNEQFF. The chain has TRBV7-7 and TRBJ2-1; 10 bases line up with TRBD2. The CDR3 has 15 amino acids. Per the germline V gene, CDR1 is SSHAT and CDR2 is FNYEAQ (reference sequence).

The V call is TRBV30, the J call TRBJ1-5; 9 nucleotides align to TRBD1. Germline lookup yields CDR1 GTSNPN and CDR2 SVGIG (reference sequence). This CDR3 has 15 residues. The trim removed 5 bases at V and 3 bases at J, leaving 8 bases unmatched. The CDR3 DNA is TGTGCCTGGTCCTTGGGGACAGGGTACAATCAGCCCCAGCATTTT. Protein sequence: CAWSLGTGYNQPQHF.

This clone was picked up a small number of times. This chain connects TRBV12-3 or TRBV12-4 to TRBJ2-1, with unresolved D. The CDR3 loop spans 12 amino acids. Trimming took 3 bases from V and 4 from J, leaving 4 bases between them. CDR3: CASSFLYNEQFF. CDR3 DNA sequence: TGTGCCAGCAGTTTTCTGTACAATGAGCAGTTCTTC.

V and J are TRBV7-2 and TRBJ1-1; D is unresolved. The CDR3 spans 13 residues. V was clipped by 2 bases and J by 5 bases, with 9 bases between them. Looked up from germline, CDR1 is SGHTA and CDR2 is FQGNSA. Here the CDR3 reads CASSLTVITEAFF. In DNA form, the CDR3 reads TGTGCCAGCAGCTTAACGGTTATAACTGAAGCTTTCTTT.

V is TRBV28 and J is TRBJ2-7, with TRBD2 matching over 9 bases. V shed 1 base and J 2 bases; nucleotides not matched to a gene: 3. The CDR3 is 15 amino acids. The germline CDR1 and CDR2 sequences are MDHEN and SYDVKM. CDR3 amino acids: CASSLYSGGAYEQYF. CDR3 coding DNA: TGTGCCAGCAGTTTATATAGCGGGGGAGCCTACGAGCAGTACTTC.

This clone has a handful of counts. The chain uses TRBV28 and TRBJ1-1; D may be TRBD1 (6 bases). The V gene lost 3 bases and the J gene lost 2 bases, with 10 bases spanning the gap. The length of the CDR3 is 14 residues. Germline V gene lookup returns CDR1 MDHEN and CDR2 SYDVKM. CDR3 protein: CASSLGTFNTEAFF. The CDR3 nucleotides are TGTGCCAGCAGTTTGGGGACATTTAACACTGAAGCTTTCTTT.

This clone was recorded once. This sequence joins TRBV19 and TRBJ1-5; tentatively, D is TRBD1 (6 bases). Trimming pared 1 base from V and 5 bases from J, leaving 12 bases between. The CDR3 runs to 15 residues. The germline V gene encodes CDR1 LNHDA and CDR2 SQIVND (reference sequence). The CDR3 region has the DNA TGTGCCAGTAGTATAGTAAGGGACACGTATCAGCCCCAGCATTTT. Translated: CASSIVRDTYQPQHF.

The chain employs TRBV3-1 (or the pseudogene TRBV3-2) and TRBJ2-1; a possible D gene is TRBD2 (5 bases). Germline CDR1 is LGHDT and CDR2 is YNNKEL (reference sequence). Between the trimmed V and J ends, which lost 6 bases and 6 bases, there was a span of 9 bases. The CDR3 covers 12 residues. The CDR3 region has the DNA TGTGCCAGCAGTTCCAGCGGCAATGAGCAGTTCTTC. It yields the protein CASSSSGNEQFF.

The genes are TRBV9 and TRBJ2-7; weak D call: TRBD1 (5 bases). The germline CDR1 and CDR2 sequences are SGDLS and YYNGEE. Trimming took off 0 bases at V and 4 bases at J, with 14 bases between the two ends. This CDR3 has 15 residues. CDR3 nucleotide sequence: TGTGCCAGCAGCGTAGACAGGAAAGGGGATTACGAGCAGTACTTC. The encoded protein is CASSVDRKGDYEQYF.

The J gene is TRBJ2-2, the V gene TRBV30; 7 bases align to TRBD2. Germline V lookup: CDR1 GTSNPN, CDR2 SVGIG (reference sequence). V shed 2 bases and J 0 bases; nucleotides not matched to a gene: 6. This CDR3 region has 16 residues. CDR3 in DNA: TGTGCCTGGAGTAGGTGGGAGGGCGCGAACACCGGGGAGCTGTTTTTT. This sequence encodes CAWSRWEGANTGELFF.

CDR3 coding DNA: TGCAGCGTTGAAGGGGGAGCGGGATCCACAGATACGCAGTATTTT. Translated, it gives CSVEGGAGSTDTQYF. The chain joins TRBV29-1 to TRBJ2-3, with 7 nucleotides matching TRBD2. Germline lookup yields CDR1 SQVTM and CDR2 ANQGSEA. This CDR3 has 15 amino acids. V was pared by 1 base and J by 2 bases, with 6 bases of the junction left unmatched.

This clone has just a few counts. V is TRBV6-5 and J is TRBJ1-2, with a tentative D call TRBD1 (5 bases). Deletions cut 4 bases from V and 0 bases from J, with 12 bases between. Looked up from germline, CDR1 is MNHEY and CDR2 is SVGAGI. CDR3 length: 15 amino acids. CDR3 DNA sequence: TGTGCCAGCAGTTGGTCAGGGTCCCCTAACTATGGCTACACCTTC. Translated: CASSWSGSPNYGYTF.

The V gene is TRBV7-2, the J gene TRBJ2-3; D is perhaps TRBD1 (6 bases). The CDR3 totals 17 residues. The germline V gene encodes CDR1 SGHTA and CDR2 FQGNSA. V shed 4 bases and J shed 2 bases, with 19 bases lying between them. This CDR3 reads CASSSDPGTIYTDTQYF. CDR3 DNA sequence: TGTGCCAGCAGCTCCGACCCCGGGACAATCTACACAGATACGCAGTATTTT. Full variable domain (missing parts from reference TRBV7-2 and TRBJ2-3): GAGVSQSPSNKVTEKGKDVELRCDPISGHTALYWYRQSLGQGLEFLIYFQGNSAPDKSGLPSDRFSAERTGGSVSTLTIQRTQQEDSAVYLCASSSDPGTIYTDTQYFGPGTRLTVL.

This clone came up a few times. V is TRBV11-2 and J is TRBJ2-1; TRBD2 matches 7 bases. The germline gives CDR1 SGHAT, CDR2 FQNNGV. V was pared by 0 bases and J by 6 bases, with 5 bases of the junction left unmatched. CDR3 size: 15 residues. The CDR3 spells CASSLEVGGANEQFF. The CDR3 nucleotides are TGTGCCAGCAGCTTAGAGGTGGGAGGGGCCAATGAGCAGTTCTTC. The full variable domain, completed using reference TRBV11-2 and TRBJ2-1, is EAGVAQSPRYKIIEKRQSVAFWCNPISGHATLYWYQQILGQGPKLLIQFQNNGVVDDSQLPKDRFSAERLKGVDSTLKIQPAKLEDSAVYLCASSLEVGGANEQFFGPGTRLTVL.

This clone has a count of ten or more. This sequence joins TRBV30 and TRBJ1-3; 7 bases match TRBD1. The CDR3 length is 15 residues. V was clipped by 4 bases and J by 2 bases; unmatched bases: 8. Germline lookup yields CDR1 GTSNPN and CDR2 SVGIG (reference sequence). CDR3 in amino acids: CAWIPTGWAGNTIYF. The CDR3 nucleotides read TGTGCCTGGATCCCGACAGGGTGGGCTGGAAACACCATATATTTT.

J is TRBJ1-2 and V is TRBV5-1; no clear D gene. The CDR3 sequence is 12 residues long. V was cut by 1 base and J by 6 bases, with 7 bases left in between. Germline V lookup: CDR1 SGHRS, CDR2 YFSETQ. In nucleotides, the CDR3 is TGCGCCAGCAGCTTGAACATGGATGGCTACACCTTC. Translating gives CASSLNMDGYTF.

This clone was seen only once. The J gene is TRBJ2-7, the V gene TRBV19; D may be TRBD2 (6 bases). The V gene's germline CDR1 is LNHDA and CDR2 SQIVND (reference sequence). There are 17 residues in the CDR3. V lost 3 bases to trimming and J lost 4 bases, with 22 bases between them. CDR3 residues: CASSIPSKAGFGYEQYF. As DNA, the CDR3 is TGTGCCAGTAGTATTCCTAGTAAGGCGGGATTCGGATACGAGCAGTACTTC.

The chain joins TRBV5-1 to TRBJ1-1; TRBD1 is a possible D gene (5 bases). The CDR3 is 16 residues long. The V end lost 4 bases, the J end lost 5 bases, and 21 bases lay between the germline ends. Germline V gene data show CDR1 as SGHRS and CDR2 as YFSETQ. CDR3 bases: TGCGCCAGCAGCCCTTGGGGCCAGGGAAGTAGAACTGAAGCTTTCTTT. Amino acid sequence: CASSPWGQGSRTEAFF.

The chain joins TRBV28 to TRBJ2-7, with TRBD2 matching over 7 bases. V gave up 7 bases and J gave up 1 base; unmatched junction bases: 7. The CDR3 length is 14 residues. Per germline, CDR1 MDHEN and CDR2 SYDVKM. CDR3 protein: CASKALGGSYEQYF. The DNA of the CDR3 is TGTGCCAGCAAGGCCCTGGGGGGGTCCTACGAGCAGTACTTC.

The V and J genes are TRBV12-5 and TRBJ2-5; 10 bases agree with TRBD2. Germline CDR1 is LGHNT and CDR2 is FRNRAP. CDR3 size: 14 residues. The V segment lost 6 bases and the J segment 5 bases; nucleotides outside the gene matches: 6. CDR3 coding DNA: TGTGCTAGTGGCCTGGGACTAGCGCGCGAGACCCAGTACTTC. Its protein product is CASGLGLARETQYF. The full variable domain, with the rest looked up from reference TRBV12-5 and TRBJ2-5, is DARVTQTPRHKVTEMGQEVTMRCQPILGHNTVFWYRQTMMQGLELLAYFRNRAPLDDSGMPKDRFSAEMPDATLATLKIQPSEPRDSAVYFCASGLGLARETQYFGPGTRLLVL.

CDR3 nucleotides: TGTGCCAGCAGCTTAGAGGGGCTACAAGTTACGGATGAGCAGTTCTTC. Translated: CASSLEGLQVTDEQFF. The rearrangement links TRBV7-9 to TRBJ2-1, with TRBD1 as a possible D gene (5 bases). Per the germline V gene, CDR1 is SEHNR and CDR2 is FQNEAQ (reference sequence). Trimming took 1 base from V and 8 from J, leaving 18 bases between them. The CDR3 is 16 amino acids.

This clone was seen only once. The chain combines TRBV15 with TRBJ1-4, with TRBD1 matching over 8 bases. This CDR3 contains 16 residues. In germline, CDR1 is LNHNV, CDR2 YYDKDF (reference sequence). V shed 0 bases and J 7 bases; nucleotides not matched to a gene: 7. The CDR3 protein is CATSRDRDRRGEKLFF. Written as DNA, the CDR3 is TGTGCCACCAGCAGAGATCGGGACAGGAGGGGTGAAAAACTGTTTTTT. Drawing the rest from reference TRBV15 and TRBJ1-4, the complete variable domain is DAMVIQNPRYQVTQFGKPVTLSCSQTLNHNVMYWYQQKSSQAPKLLFHYYDKDFNNEADTPDNFQSRRPNTSFCFLDIRSPGLGDTAMYLCATSRDRDRRGEKLFFGSGTQLSVL.

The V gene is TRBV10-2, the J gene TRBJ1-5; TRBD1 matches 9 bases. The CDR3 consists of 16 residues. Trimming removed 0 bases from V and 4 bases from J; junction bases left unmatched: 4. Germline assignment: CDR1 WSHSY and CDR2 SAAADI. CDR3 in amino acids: CASSESVGTGNQPQHF. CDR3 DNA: TGCGCCAGCAGTGAGTCAGTAGGGACAGGGAATCAGCCCCAGCATTTT.

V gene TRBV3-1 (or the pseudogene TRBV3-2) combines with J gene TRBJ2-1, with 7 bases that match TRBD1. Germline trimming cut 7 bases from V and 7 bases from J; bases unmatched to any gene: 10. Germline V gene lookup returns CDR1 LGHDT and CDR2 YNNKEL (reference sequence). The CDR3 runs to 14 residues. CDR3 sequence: CASTSMDRKNEQFF. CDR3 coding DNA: TGTGCCAGCACCTCCATGGACAGGAAGAATGAGCAGTTCTTC.

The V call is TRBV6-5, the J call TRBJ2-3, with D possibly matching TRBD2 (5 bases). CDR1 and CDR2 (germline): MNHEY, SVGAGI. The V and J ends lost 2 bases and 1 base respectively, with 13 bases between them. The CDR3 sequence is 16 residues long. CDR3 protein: CASSYAGSAGTDTQYF. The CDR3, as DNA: TGTGCCAGCAGTTACGCGGGTAGCGCAGGCACAGATACGCAGTATTTT.